One sample yielded the 2 T cell receptor beta chains listed below, sequenced in a study of T cells in localized non-small cell lung cancer. Clones were sequenced by immunoSEQ multiplex PCR, and TCRdb holds only the in-frame ones, with some missing. The sample lists under 95,000 clones; around 82% were seen once. Sequences were derived from peripheral blood, sampled before any cancer treatment. The receptors shown here come from a female donor aged 60 or older with stage I lung adenocarcinoma.

The chain links TRBV30 to TRBJ1-1, with 7 bases aligning to TRBD1. The CDR3 spans 12 residues. V gave up 4 bases and J gave up 6 bases; unmatched junction bases: 5. CDR1 GTSNPN and CDR2 SVGIG come from the germline V gene (reference sequence). Here the CDR3 DNA reads TGTGCCTGGACCCCAACAGGGGCTGAAGCTTTCTTT. Its translation is CAWTPTGAEAFF.

The chain joins TRBV2 to TRBJ1-1; D may be TRBD1 (5 bases). The CDR3 runs 14 residues. Germline V gene data show CDR1 as SNHLY and CDR2 as FYNNEI. V lost 7 bases and J 0 bases, leaving 12 bases between the germline ends. The CDR3 loop reads CASTGGGVNTEAFF. In DNA form, the CDR3 reads TGTGCCAGCACCGGGGGAGGGGTGAACACTGAAGCTTTCTTT.